This T cell receptor beta chain was captured in a study of control samples from healthy donors and cancer patients. CDR1 is SGHRS, CDR2 YFSETQ, per germline. The trim removed 4 bases at V and 8 bases at J, leaving 15 bases unmatched. The CDR3 loop spans 17 amino acids. The table lists this clone with a count of one. The protocol was immunoSEQ multiplex PCR, while the TCRdb copy is restricted to in-frame clones and leaves out a portion. Here the sample spans 150,000 to 200,000 clones, more than 90% being singletons. The J gene is TRBJ1-4, the V gene TRBV5-1; TRBD1 matches 9 bases. Sequencing was carried out using blood. The TCR sequence derives from a man aged 25-45 years in good health. The CDR3 region is CASSLGQGARVGEKLFF. The DNA for the CDR3 is TGCGCCAGCAGCCTGGGACAGGGCGCGAGGGTAGGGGAAAAACTGTTTTTT.